Listed below are T cell receptor beta chains from one sample, sequenced in a study of blood T cells in healthy people across ages. One entry per CDR3 protein, called by TCRdb with MiXCR from the 5' RACE reads. The top ten clones hold roughly a fifth of a sample with some 920,000 distinct CDR3 sequences, roughly 47% of them seen once. Source material: blood. All receptors derive from a woman aged 55-69 years in good health. Both conserved end residues are part of each CDR3. A D gene is named only where the DNA matches it firmly. The size entry is marked missing in some rows and otherwise reads once, few, many or a size class.

clone_size,d_call,v_call,j_call,cdr3_length,cdr3_nt,cdr3_aa
few,-,TRBV20-1,TRBJ2-7,13,TGCAGTTTTACTAGTTCGATCTCCTACGAGCAGTACTTC,CSFTSSISYEQYF
once,-,TRBV5-1,TRBJ2-2,15,TGCGCCAGCAGCTTGGTTCGCTCGAACACCGGGGAGCTGTTTTTT,CASSLVRSNTGELFF
few,-,TRBV9,TRBJ2-6,18,TGTGCCAGCAGCGTAGCGGACGGGCTCAGGCTTGGGGCCAACGTCCTGACTTTC,CASSVADGLRLGANVLTF
once,TRBD2,TRBV2,TRBJ2-5,16,TGTGCCAGCAGTGAGGGACTAGCGGGAGGAGACGAGACCCAGTACTTC,CASSEGLAGGDETQYF
few,-,TRBV6-5,TRBJ1-2,14,TGTGCCAGCAGTTACTCGTTCTCCTCGGGGGGCTACACCTTC,CASSYSFSSGGYTF
few,TRBD2,TRBV3-1,TRBJ2-3,14,TGTGCCAGCAGTCGGGGACTAGTAACAGATACGCAGTATTTT,CASSRGLVTDTQYF
few,-,TRBV12-3/TRBV12-4,TRBJ1-4,14,TGTGCCAGCAGTGTGGAAACAGCTAATGAAAAACTGTTTTTT,CASSVETANEKLFF
-,-,TRBV11-2,TRBJ1-2,21,TGTGCCAGCAGCTTAAATCTCGGGGCAGGCAAAGGTCAAAGAGCTAACTATGGCTACACCTTC,CASSLNLGAGKGQRANYGYTF
few,TRBD2,TRBV28,TRBJ2-7,15,TGTGCCAGCAGTTTTCCTAGCGGGAGTGTCTACGAGCAGTACTTC,CASSFPSGSVYEQYF
-,-,TRBV7-2,TRBJ2-1,15,TGTGCCAGCAGCTCTCGGGGGGCAAGAGGCAATGAGCAGTTCTTC,CASSSRGARGNEQFF
-,-,TRBV28,TRBJ1-5,17,TGTGCCAGCAGCCCTCCCGCGTCTGCGGGAAGCAATCAGCCCCAGCATTTT,CASSPPASAGSNQPQHF
-,TRBD2,TRBV20-1,TRBJ2-7,14,TGCAGTGCCACGACTAGCGGGAGCTCCTACGAGCAGTACTTC,CSATTSGSSYEQYF